This entry lists 19 T cell receptor beta chains sequenced from one sample in a study of T cell repertoires in cytomegalovirus infection. TCRdb reanalysed the reads using MiXCR and keeps one entry per CDR3 protein. The table lists around 740,000 distinct CDR3 sequences, 35% to 45% of them singletons. Sequencing was carried out using PBMCs. The receptors come from a human donor in good health (CMV status not recorded). Some clones in this sample may be carry-over from other donors' samples.

This clonotype was seen only a few times. This chain uses TRBV20-1 with TRBJ2-5; unclear D gene. Deletions cut 2 bases from V and 1 base from J, with 8 bases between. CDR1 and CDR2 (germline): DFQATT, SNEGSKA (reference sequence). The CDR3 is made up of 13 amino acids. CDR3 amino acids: CSARPGSQETQYF. The CDR3 DNA sequence: TGCAGTGCTAGACCGGGCAGCCAAGAGACCCAGTACTTC.

Comment on this clonotype: One junction end disagrees with the germline gene, perhaps due to a read error. This chain links TRBV7-8 with TRBJ2-7; perhaps TRBD2 as D (6 bases). Germline V gene data show CDR1 as SGHVS and CDR2 as FQNEAQ. This CDR3 region has 14 residues. CDR3 protein: CASSLKTSCGEPYF. CDR3 DNA sequence: TGTGCCAGCAGCTTAAAAACTAGCTGTGGCGAGCCGTACTTC.

In its sample, this clonotype was seen many times. V and J are TRBV7-2 and TRBJ2-1; 7 nucleotides match TRBD1. The germline V gene encodes CDR1 SGHTA and CDR2 FQGNSA. V shed 4 bases and J 13 bases; nucleotides not matched to a gene: 10. The CDR3 covers 13 residues. CDR3: CASSSKDRLVQFF. The CDR3 DNA sequence: TGTGCCAGCAGCTCCAAGGACAGGTTAGTTCAGTTCTTC.

The rearrangement joins TRBV5-8 to TRBJ2-5, with TRBD2 matching over 14 bases. The CDR3 consists of 17 residues. The germline V gene encodes CDR1 SGHTS and CDR2 YDEGEE. Trimming took 4 bases from V and 4 from J; bases not matched to a gene: 9. CDR3 DNA sequence: TGTGCCAGCAGCCGGGGACTAGCGGGAGTTGTTGGAGAGACCCAGTACTTC. This encodes CASSRGLAGVVGETQYF.

This chain connects TRBV25-1 to TRBJ2-1, with D hard to call. With 3 bases removed from V and 8 bases from J, the gap between germline ends came to 5 bases. Germline values: CDR1 MGHDK, CDR2 SYGVNS. This CDR3 contains 11 residues. The CDR3 DNA is TGTGCCAGCAGTGATCTGTATGAGCAGTTCTTC. Protein sequence: CASSDLYEQFF.

The chain employs TRBV6-5 and TRBJ1-1; D gene uncertain. V was trimmed by 7 bases and J by 3 bases, leaving 12 bases between them. The CDR3 covers 13 residues. Germline CDR1 is MNHEY and CDR2 is SVGAGI. CDR3 nucleotide sequence: TGTGCCAGCATTGACTACCCTGACACTGAAGCTTTCTTT. Its translation: CASIDYPDTEAFF.

The gene calls are TRBV28 and TRBJ2-5, with 9 bases that match TRBD2. This CDR3 contains 13 residues. Germline CDR1 MDHEN, CDR2 SYDVKM. The V segment lost 8 bases and the J segment 7 bases; nucleotides outside the gene matches: 8. This CDR3 is CASGKRGEGTQYF. Written as DNA, the CDR3 is TGTGCCAGCGGGAAGCGGGGGGAGGGGACCCAGTACTTC. Full variable domain (outside the CDR3, taken from reference TRBV28 and TRBJ2-5): DVKVTQSSRYLVKRTGEKVFLECVQDMDHENMFWYRQDPGLGLRLIYFSYDVKMKEKGDIPEGYSVSREKKERFSLILESASTNQTSMYLCASGKRGEGTQYFGPGTRLLVL.

In its sample, this clonotype was seen a few times. V is TRBV12-3 or TRBV12-4 and J is TRBJ1-2; 7 nucleotides align to TRBD1. The CDR3 is made up of 16 amino acids. Losses at the gene ends were 0 bases for V and 0 bases for J; bases not matched to a gene: 4. The CDR3 spells CASSLAGGQTNYGYTF. CDR3 DNA: TGTGCCAGCAGTTTAGCGGGGGGACAGACTAACTATGGCTACACCTTC.

This clonotype was detected only a few times. The junction and the germline gene differ at one end; a read error may be behind it. The chain employs TRBV7-2 and TRBJ2-1; TRBD2 agrees at 7 bases. The CDR3 is 16 amino acids. Germline-derived CDR1 and CDR2 are SGHTA and FQGNSA. CDR3 protein: CASSLGSSGSYNEQFF. CDR3 nucleotides: TGTGCCAGCAGTTTAGGGTCTAGCGGCTCCTACAATGAGCAGTTCTTC.

This clonotype was counted a few times. The chain carries TRBV7-8 and TRBJ1-1; maybe TRBD1 (6 bases). There are 14 residues in the CDR3. Trimming removed 3 bases from V and 11 bases from J, with 19 bases in between. Per germline, CDR1 SGHVS and CDR2 FQNEAQ. CDR3 protein: CASSFNREVVRAFF. The DNA of the CDR3 is TGTGCCAGCAGCTTCAACAGGGAGGTGGTCCGGGCTTTCTTT.

This clonotype came up a few times. The V and J genes are TRBV19 and TRBJ1-5; the D is unclear. CDR1 is LNHDA, CDR2 SQIVND, per germline (reference sequence). This CDR3 is 13 amino acids long. V was pared by 3 bases and J by 7 bases, with 10 bases between. The CDR3 is CASSMLKGQPQHF. Written as DNA, the CDR3 is TGTGCCAGTAGTATGCTTAAAGGACAGCCCCAGCATTTT.

Note on this clonotype: This CDR3 fails to terminate in the conserved phenylalanine or tryptophan, so it likely reflects a read error. Because the CDR3's place on the DNA is in doubt, the DNA is left out and the CDR3 is given as listed by TCRdb. The chain carries TRBV6-5 and TRBJ2-1; the table's D call of TRBD1 was not tested on the DNA. The CDR3 is 15 residues long, counting both termini. Germline loops: CDR1 MNHEY, CDR2 SVGAGI. CDR3 residues: CASSVSRAGLNEQLL.

J is TRBJ1-1 and V is TRBV5-1; D is possibly TRBD1 (5 bases). With 6 bases removed from V and 2 bases from J, the gap between germline ends came to 14 bases. From germline, CDR1 is SGHRS and CDR2 YFSETQ. The CDR3 runs 14 residues. The CDR3 sequence: CASKGSGRNTEAFF. Written as DNA, the CDR3 is TGCGCCAGCAAAGGTTCAGGGCGAAACACTGAAGCTTTCTTT.

This clonotype was seen at least ten times. The rearrangement joins TRBV19 to TRBJ2-5; 8 nucleotides line up with TRBD2. Trimming removed 6 bases from V and 3 bases from J; junction bases left unmatched: 6. The CDR3 is made up of 14 amino acids. CDR1 and CDR2 from the germline V gene are LNHDA and SQIVND (reference sequence). The DNA of the CDR3 is TGTGCCAGTAGCAAGGAACTAGCGGAAGAGACCCAGTACTTC. Residues: CASSKELAEETQYF. Filled out from reference TRBV19 and TRBJ2-5, the complete variable domain reads DGGITQSPKYLFRKEGQNVTLSCEQNLNHDAMYWYRQDPGQGLRLIYYSQIVNDFQKGDIAEGYSVSREKKESFPLTVTSAQKNPTAFYLCASSKELAEETQYFGPGTRLLVL.

There are a few counts of this clonotype. The chain employs TRBV30 and TRBJ1-1; D is possibly TRBD1 (6 bases). Germline-derived CDR1 and CDR2 are GTSNPN and SVGIG (reference sequence). Deletions cut 5 bases from V and 1 base from J, with 14 bases between. The CDR3 runs 14 residues. CDR3 nucleotide sequence: TGTGCCTGGGGGACGGGGACAACGAACACTGAAGCTTTCTTT. Its translation: CAWGTGTTNTEAFF.

A remark on this clonotype: Just one base apart from a much larger clone, this may be a read error. This chain connects TRBV28 to TRBJ2-4; D might be TRBD2 (5 bases). The CDR3 length is 15 residues. Germline V lookup: CDR1 MDHEN, CDR2 SYDVKM. CDR3 residues: CASSLFGLAKKIQYF. For the CDR3, the DNA is TGTGCCAGCAGTTTATTTGGGCTAGCCAAAAAAATTCAGTACTTC.

This clonotype was observed a handful of times. The V call is TRBV6-2 or TRBV6-3, the J call TRBJ2-1; D ambiguous. The CDR3 runs to 13 residues. Germline lookup yields CDR1 MNHEY and CDR2 SVGEGT. The V and J ends lost 7 bases and 3 bases respectively, with 10 bases between them. The CDR3 coding sequence is TGTGCCAGCACTCGGCAGCTCTACAATGAGCAGTTCTTC. This sequence encodes CASTRQLYNEQFF.

The chain employs TRBV19 and TRBJ1-1; D remains ambiguous. V was clipped by 4 bases and J by 0 bases, with 15 bases between them. Germline V CDR1 and CDR2: LNHDA, SQIVND (reference sequence). This CDR3 contains 16 residues. The CDR3 is CASSTRISGVNTEAFF. CDR3 coding DNA: TGTGCCAGTAGTACGAGGATTAGCGGGGTGAACACTGAAGCTTTCTTT.

This rearrangement joins TRBV30 to TRBJ1-1, with 9 bases matching TRBD1. CDR3 length equals 17 residues. Germline-derived CDR1 and CDR2 are GTSNPN and SVGIG (reference sequence). Trimming removed 5 bases from V and 0 bases from J; junction bases left unmatched: 13. CDR3 nucleotide sequence: TGTGCCTGGGTCTCCGGGACAGGGCTACGAGTGAACACTGAAGCTTTCTTT. Translation: CAWVSGTGLRVNTEAFF.